The T cell receptor beta chain under discussion was sequenced for a study of T cell responses to AZD1222 COVID-19 vaccine. CDR1 and CDR2 (germline): MDHEN, SYDVKM. The V end was cut by 5 bases, the J end by 4 bases, with 18 bases between. The CDR3 extends over 16 amino acids. Method: immunoSEQ multiplex PCR; TCRdb's copy keeps in-frame clones and lacks some. Of 140,000 or so clones listed, around 90% are singletons. Sequenced here: peripheral blood, sampled on day 0 of AZD1222 vaccination. The chain uses TRBV28 and TRBJ1-3; D gene ambiguous. The TCR sequence derives from an adult in good health. CDR3 DNA: TGTGCCAGCAGTCCACTGTGGCGACCTCAAGGAAACACCATATATTTT. Its protein product is CASSPLWRPQGNTIYF.